One and the same sample provided the 21 T cell receptor beta chains below, sequenced in a study of beta chain features in type 1 diabetes (dated by TCRdb to between 2017 and 2018). General conclusions and limits of the study: A moderate but significant shortening of TCRB CDR3 length was observed in type 1 diabetes patients in all four CD4+ subsets.

These receptors have no known antigen. Receptor amplification or capture employed the immunoSEQ multiplex PCR assay. The High Capacity cDNA Reverse Transcription Kit was used to reverse transcribe all of the isolated RNA, meaning that expressed TCRB transcripts were what got sequenced. The source is immuneACCESS, and TCRdb retained only in-frame sequences with V and J called. Part of the clones is not carried over; for the studies checked, unresolved V genes explain less than half of this, and the remainder is unexplained. A total of approximately 150,000 clones appear in this sample, about 12% of them only once. The top ten clonotypes cover 1.3% of the sample. The sequencing sample was made of central memory CD4+ T cells from blood. The receptors were sampled from a man between 18 and 29 years old with type 1 diabetes.

The chain employs TRBV4-2 and TRBJ2-7, with TRBD1 as a possible D gene (6 bases). The CDR3 extends over 15 amino acids. V was pared by 3 bases and J by 6 bases, with 18 bases between. Germline V gives CDR1 LGHNA, CDR2 YNFKEQ. The CDR3 spells CASSQTGPLISEQYF. The CDR3, as DNA: TGTGCCAGCAGCCAGACAGGTCCCCTAATCTCCGAGCAGTACTTC.

A few counts support this clone. The chain recombines TRBV28 with TRBJ1-1; D unresolved. CDR3 length: 14 residues. Germline CDR1 MDHEN, CDR2 SYDVKM. V lost 2 bases and J 5 bases, leaving 12 bases between the germline ends. In DNA, the CDR3 is TGTGCCAGCAGTTTAGCAGGTAGACTGACTGAAGCTTTCTTT. Protein: CASSLAGRLTEAFF.

This clone was observed a few times. The rearrangement joins TRBV7-7 to TRBJ2-5; TRBD1 matches 9 bases. V gave up 5 bases and J gave up 4 bases; unmatched junction bases: 8. Germline lookup yields CDR1 SSHAT and CDR2 FNYEAQ (reference sequence). There are 15 residues in the CDR3. CDR3 sequence (DNA): TGTGCCAGCAGCGTTAACACAGGGGGCGGAGAGACCCAGTACTTC. It specifies CASSVNTGGGETQYF.

This clone came up a few times. The sample has other DNA sequences that encode this CDR3 too. This sequence joins TRBV7-2 and TRBJ2-3, with 7 bases that match TRBD2. V gave up 6 bases and J gave up 2 bases; unmatched junction bases: 8. Per germline, CDR1 SGHTA and CDR2 FQGNSA. The CDR3 runs to 15 residues. The CDR3 DNA is TGTGCCAGCAGATCTAGCGGTCTGCTCACAGATACGCAGTATTTT. Translated: CASRSSGLLTDTQYF.

The V call is TRBV7-9, the J call TRBJ1-2; 7 bases align to TRBD1. The CDR3 has 15 amino acids. CDR1 and CDR2 (germline): SEHNR, FQNEAQ (reference sequence). V lost 0 bases to trimming and J lost 2 bases; unmatched junction nucleotides: 3. In DNA, the CDR3 is TGTGCCAGCAGCTTAGCCGGGACAGCCAACTATGGCTACACCTTC. Translation: CASSLAGTANYGYTF.

This chain uses TRBV11-2 with TRBJ1-4; 9 bases align to TRBD1. The CDR3 is 15 amino acids. With 3 bases clipped from V and 6 bases from J, the junction kept 5 bases outside the gene matches. CDR1 is SGHAT and CDR2 is FQNNGV in the germline V gene. CDR3 sequence (DNA): TGTGCCAGCAGCTTCACAGGGGGCAGGGATGAAAAACTGTTTTTT. Its protein product is CASSFTGGRDEKLFF.

The CDR3 nucleotides are TGTGCCAGCAGCCTACGACTCGCCACAGATACGCAGTATTTT. The encoded protein is CASSLRLATDTQYF. V and J are TRBV13 and TRBJ2-3; no clear D gene. Germline lookup yields CDR1 PRHDT and CDR2 FYEKMQ (reference sequence). V was clipped by 5 bases and J by 2 bases, with 11 bases between them. The CDR3 runs to 14 residues.

V and J are TRBV28 and TRBJ1-1; the D is unclear. Trimming stripped 4 bases from V and 6 bases from J, with 6 bases between. CDR3 length: 11 amino acids. Per germline, CDR1 MDHEN and CDR2 SYDVKM. The CDR3 here is CASSYGAEAFF. The CDR3 DNA sequence: TGTGCCAGCAGTTATGGGGCTGAAGCTTTCTTT.

This clone has only a few counts. In DNA, the CDR3 is TGTGCCAGCAGCTTATGGGGGGCGGGCACAGATACGCAGTATTTT. As protein: CASSLWGAGTDTQYF. V is TRBV7-2 and J is TRBJ2-3; D may be TRBD1 or TRBD2 (6 bases each). The CDR3 consists of 15 residues. In germline, CDR1 is SGHTA, CDR2 FQGNSA. Deletions cut 2 bases from V and 1 base from J, with 10 bases between.

V gene TRBV11-2 combines with J gene TRBJ2-7, with 8 bases that match TRBD1. Germline CDR1 SGHAT, CDR2 FQNNGV. The V and J ends lost 5 bases and 2 bases, in that order; junction bases with no gene match: 5. This CDR3 has 14 residues. The CDR3 sequence is CASSRGQGTYEQYF. In DNA form, the CDR3 reads TGTGCCAGCAGCCGAGGACAGGGCACCTACGAGCAGTACTTC.

This clone has only a few counts. The rearrangement uses TRBV6-1 and TRBJ2-4; D perhaps matches TRBD1 (6 bases). CDR1 and CDR2 from the germline V gene are MNHNS and SASEGT. There are 17 residues in the CDR3. Trimming shortened V by 4 bases and J by 0 bases, and 16 bases separated the two germline ends. DNA of the CDR3: TGTGCCAGCAGTGTCTCCGGGACATCTCTAGCCAAAAACATTCAGTACTTC. Its translation is CASSVSGTSLAKNIQYF.

This clone was observed a handful of times. The chain combines TRBV4-2 with TRBJ1-6; the D is unclear. CDR1 and CDR2 from the germline V gene are LGHNA and YNFKEQ. Trimming removed 1 base from V and 8 bases from J, with 9 bases in between. The CDR3 runs to 14 residues. The CDR3 region is CASSQAIEDSPLHF. The CDR3 DNA reads TGTGCCAGCAGCCAAGCAATTGAGGATTCACCCCTCCACTTT.

V usage is TRBV7-9 and J usage is TRBJ1-1; D gene ambiguous. The CDR3 totals 12 residues. Germline V gene lookup returns CDR1 SEHNR and CDR2 FQNEAQ (reference sequence). Trimming removed 1 base at V and 10 bases at J, with 10 bases between. CDR3 DNA sequence: TGTGCCAGCAGCTTAGTGGCCCGGGCAGCTTTCTTT. Amino acids: CASSLVARAAFF.

The chain employs TRBV28 and TRBJ1-1; D unresolved. The CDR3 totals 11 residues. In germline, CDR1 is MDHEN, CDR2 SYDVKM. V was clipped by 3 bases and J by 6 bases, with 5 bases between them. The DNA of the CDR3 is TGTGCCAGCAGTTTGCGGGCTGAAGCTTTCTTT. Protein product: CASSLRAEAFF.

The V call is TRBV6-1, the J call TRBJ2-5; maybe TRBD1 (5 bases). Germline values: CDR1 MNHNS, CDR2 SASEGT. The germline V and J ends were trimmed by 6 bases and 3 bases, with 14 bases remaining between them. This CDR3 has 14 residues. CDR3 sequence reads: CASSFSGREETQYF. CDR3 DNA sequence: TGTGCCAGCAGCTTCTCGGGCAGGGAAGAGACCCAGTACTTC.

This clone was counted between two and nine times. The V gene is TRBV11-1, the J gene TRBJ2-7; 7 positions agree with TRBD1. J lost 0 bases, V lost 4 bases, and 9 bases had no gene match. Germline V gene sequence: CDR1 SGHAT, CDR2 FQDESV (reference sequence). The CDR3 extends over 16 amino acids. The CDR3 here is CASSSRQGSLSYEQYF. CDR3 coding DNA: TGTGCCAGCAGCTCCCGACAGGGAAGTCTCTCCTACGAGCAGTACTTC. Based on the CDR3 plus reference TRBV11-1 and TRBJ2-7, the full variable domain is EAEVAQSPRYKITEKSQAVAFWCDPISGHATLYWYRQILGQGPELLVQFQDESVVDDSQLPKDRFSAERLKGVDSTLKIQPAELGDSAMYLCASSSRQGSLSYEQYFGPGTRLTVT.

This sequence joins TRBV7-9 and TRBJ2-3; D could derive from TRBD1 or TRBD2 (6 bases each). This CDR3 comprises 15 residues. Between the trimmed V and J ends, which lost 0 bases and 3 bases, there was a span of 10 bases. Germline CDR1 reads SEHNR; CDR2 reads FQNEAQ (reference sequence). The CDR3 here is CASSLARGLTDTQYF. CDR3 nucleotides: TGTGCCAGCAGCTTAGCCCGGGGGCTGACAGATACGCAGTATTTT.

V is TRBV18 and J is TRBJ2-2, with 7 bases aligning to TRBD1. The CDR3 consists of 15 residues. Germline V gives CDR1 KGHSH, CDR2 LQKENI. The V and J ends lost 6 bases and 0 bases, in that order; junction bases with no gene match: 4. CDR3 coding DNA: TGTGCCAGCTCGCGACAGGGATCGAACACCGGGGAGCTGTTTTTT. It specifies CASSRQGSNTGELFF.

The chain carries TRBV30 and TRBJ1-2; TRBD1 might be the D (5 bases). The germline V and J ends were trimmed by 2 bases and 0 bases, with 19 bases remaining between them. The CDR3 runs 17 residues. Germline V gene sequence: CDR1 GTSNPN, CDR2 SVGIG (reference sequence). In DNA, the CDR3 is TGTGCCTGGAGTCCGACCCTGGGACTCCTAGCTAACTATGGCTACACCTTC. This sequence encodes CAWSPTLGLLANYGYTF.

There are a few counts of this clone. The chain links TRBV14 to TRBJ2-5; D is unclear. The length of the CDR3 is 14 residues. The germline V gene encodes CDR1 SGHDN and CDR2 FVKESK. V lost 0 bases and J 7 bases, leaving 12 bases between the germline ends. The CDR3 region is CASSQDVSGRTQYF. CDR3 DNA: TGTGCCAGCAGCCAAGATGTTTCAGGCCGGACCCAGTACTTC.

This clone was seen a few times. CDR3: CASRPGLSNSEQYF. As DNA, the CDR3 is TGTGCCAGCAGGCCGGGACTGAGTAATTCCGAGCAGTACTTC. V gene TRBV27 combines with J gene TRBJ2-7; a possible D gene is TRBD2 (6 bases). This CDR3 is 14 amino acids long. Germline CDR1 is MNHEY and CDR2 is SMNVEV (reference sequence). Trimming took off 6 bases at V and 6 bases at J, with 18 bases between the two ends.